One sample yielded the 30 T cell receptor beta chains listed below, sequenced in a study of control samples from healthy donors and cancer patients (dated by TCRdb to between 2020 and 2021). The library was obtained by the immunoSEQ multiplex PCR assay. Entries here come from immuneACCESS through TCRdb and include only in-frame sequences with V and J called. Some clones fail to appear in such tables; in the studies checked, an unresolved V gene covers under half of the shortfall, and the cause of the remainder is unknown. This sample gives 170,000 or so clones in total; more than 85% of them show up just once. Around 2.2% of the sample goes to the ten largest clones. The specimen sequenced was blood. These receptors were collected from a woman aged 40-49 years in good health.

This clone has just a few counts. The chain employs TRBV19 and TRBJ1-2; no definite D call. From germline, CDR1 is LNHDA and CDR2 SQIVND (reference sequence). The CDR3 spans 11 residues. V was trimmed by 1 base and J by 8 bases, leaving 5 bases between them. The CDR3 bases are TGTGCCAGTAGTATAGGTGAGGGCTACACCTTC. It yields the protein CASSIGEGYTF.

The CDR3 coding sequence is TGTGCCAGCTCACCAGCAGGGGGCATAACTAATGAAAAACTGTTTTTT. This codes for CASSPAGGITNEKLFF. This rearrangement joins TRBV18 to TRBJ1-4, with TRBD1 identical over 8 bases. The length of the CDR3 is 16 residues. Germline V gene lookup returns CDR1 KGHSH and CDR2 LQKENI. The V gene end was trimmed by 2 bases and the J gene end by 1 base; junction bases not matched to a gene: 3. The variable domain in full, completed from reference TRBV18 and TRBJ1-4, reads NAGVMQNPRHLVRRRGQEARLRCSPMKGHSHVYWYRQLPEEGLKFMVYLQKENIIDESGMPKERFSAEFPKEGPSILRIQQVVRGDSAAYFCASSPAGGITNEKLFFGSGTQLSVL.

V and J are TRBV3-1 (or the pseudogene TRBV3-2) and TRBJ2-1; 7 bases map to TRBD2. Germline V gene data show CDR1 as LGHDT and CDR2 as YNNKEL (reference sequence). The CDR3 is made up of 17 amino acids. V shed 4 bases and J 4 bases; nucleotides not matched to a gene: 13. CDR3 DNA: TGTGCCAGCAGCCCTATAGCGGGCGCGCCTAAATACAATGAGCAGTTCTTC. Protein product: CASSPIAGAPKYNEQFF.

This clone was recorded only once. The J gene is TRBJ1-1, the V gene TRBV2; no reliable D call. Germline loops: CDR1 SNHLY, CDR2 FYNNEI. V was trimmed by 0 bases and J by 2 bases, leaving 4 bases between them. There are 13 residues in the CDR3. CDR3 loop: CASSEAPNTEAFF. In nucleotides, the CDR3 is TGTGCCAGCAGTGAAGCTCCTAACACTGAAGCTTTCTTT. Complete variable domain (other parts from reference TRBV2 and TRBJ1-1): EPEVTQTPSHQVTQMGQEVILRCVPISNHLYFYWYRQILGQKVEFLVSFYNNEISEKSEIFDDQFSVERPDGSNFTLKIRSTKLEDSAMYFCASSEAPNTEAFFGQGTRLTVV.

The table lists this clone with a count of one. The CDR3 nucleotides are TGTGCCAGCAGTTCACCGGACGGCTTCCCACTCCCCTACGAGCAGTACTTC. Its protein is CASSSPDGFPLPYEQYF. J is TRBJ2-7 and V is TRBV6-2 or TRBV6-3; D is unclear. The germline V and J ends were trimmed by 4 bases and 2 bases, with 21 bases remaining between them. This CDR3 has 17 amino acids. CDR1 is MNHEY, CDR2 SVGEGT, per germline.

With respect to this clone: In the same sample, other DNA sequences code for this CDR3. This chain connects TRBV27 to TRBJ1-5, with unresolved D. Germline CDR1 is MNHEY and CDR2 is SMNVEV (reference sequence). There are 13 residues in the CDR3. Trimming stripped 5 bases from V and 0 bases from J, with 5 bases between. The CDR3 here is CASSPYSNQPQHF. The CDR3, as DNA: TGTGCCAGCAGTCCATATAGCAATCAGCCCCAGCATTTT.

This chain links TRBV27 with TRBJ1-5; perhaps TRBD1 as D (5 bases). V dropped 0 bases and J dropped 5 bases, with 11 bases sitting between them. The CDR3 totals 15 residues. Germline CDR1 MNHEY, CDR2 SMNVEV (reference sequence). The DNA of the CDR3 is TGTGCCAGCAGTTTATCGCCCCTGGGGGATCAGCCCCAGCATTTT. Amino acid sequence: CASSLSPLGDQPQHF.

The genes are TRBV5-8 and TRBJ2-7; 7 nucleotides agree with TRBD2. CDR1 and CDR2 from the germline V gene are SGHTS and YDEGEE. This CDR3 region has 14 residues. With V trimmed by 7 bases and J by 2 bases, 9 bases remained unmatched. The CDR3 DNA reads TGTGCCAGCCCCTTCGGGGGGAGAACCTACGAGCAGTACTTC. Translating it yields CASPFGGRTYEQYF.

Regarding this clone: The sample has other DNA sequences that encode this CDR3 too. The CDR3 DNA reads TGTGCCAGCAGTTACGGGTTCGGGACCCAGTACTTC. Amino acid sequence: CASSYGFGTQYF. The V call is TRBV6-5, the J call TRBJ2-5; D not certain. The CDR3 has 12 residues. V shed 2 bases and J shed 7 bases, with 8 bases lying between them. Germline V gene data show CDR1 as MNHEY and CDR2 as SVGAGI.

CDR3 nucleotides: TGTGCCAGCAGCGTCGGGACTATTCAAGAGACCCAGTACTTC. Its translation is CASSVGTIQETQYF. The chain is built from TRBV7-9 and TRBJ2-5, with 7 bases that match TRBD2. Germline V gene lookup returns CDR1 SEHNR and CDR2 FQNEAQ (reference sequence). This CDR3 is 14 amino acids long. V dropped 5 bases and J dropped 2; count of bases not matched to a gene: 5.

This chain links TRBV4-1 with TRBJ2-2; 8 positions agree with TRBD2. Per germline, CDR1 MGHRA and CDR2 YSYEKL. With 4 bases clipped from V and 3 bases from J, the junction kept 10 bases outside the gene matches. The CDR3 totals 17 residues. The CDR3 DNA reads TGCGCCAGCAGCCTCCCTACGGGGGGGAGCTACACCGGGGAGCTGTTTTTT. It yields the protein CASSLPTGGSYTGELFF.

J is TRBJ1-1 and V is TRBV12-3 or TRBV12-4, with 10 bases that match TRBD1. Trimming removed 6 bases from V and 11 bases from J; junction bases left unmatched: 6. CDR3 length: 12 amino acids. The DNA for the CDR3 is TGTGCCAGCAGGGAAGGGACAGGGGAGGCTTTCTTT. Protein: CASREGTGEAFF.

The chain recombines TRBV19 with TRBJ2-7; TRBD1 or TRBD2 may be the D gene (6 bases each). CDR3 length: 14 residues. Looked up from germline, CDR1 is LNHDA and CDR2 is SQIVND (reference sequence). V was pared by 2 bases and J by 2 bases, with 10 bases between. CDR3 DNA: TGTGCCAGTAGTATAACCGGGGGCCCCTACGAGCAGTACTTC. Its protein is CASSITGGPYEQYF.

The chain couples TRBV5-1 to TRBJ2-7, with a weak D call TRBD1 (6 bases). In germline, CDR1 is SGHRS, CDR2 YFSETQ. This CDR3 has 14 amino acids. Trimming pared 7 bases from V and 2 bases from J, leaving 16 bases between. The CDR3 spells CASSQGSNTYEQYF. The CDR3 DNA follows: TGCGCCAGCTCGCAGGGGAGCAATACCTACGAGCAGTACTTC.

The V call is TRBV19, the J call TRBJ1-4; no definite D call. Germline assignment: CDR1 LNHDA and CDR2 SQIVND (reference sequence). V gave up 7 bases and J gave up 3 bases, with 12 bases separating them. CDR3 length: 14 residues. CDR3 in amino acids: CASNGSPPNEKLFF. Here the CDR3 DNA reads TGTGCCAGTAACGGGAGTCCCCCTAATGAAAAACTGTTTTTT.

CDR3 sequence: CASSGVGLNQPQHF. Here the CDR3 DNA reads TGTGCCAGCAGCGGGGTCGGTCTCAATCAGCCCCAGCATTTT. This chain joins TRBV6-2 or TRBV6-3 and TRBJ1-5; D unresolved. The CDR3 contains 14 residues. The V end lost 6 bases, the J end lost 3 bases, and 12 bases lay between the germline ends. In germline, CDR1 is MNHEY, CDR2 SVGEGT.

Only a few counts were recorded for this clone. The V call is TRBV4-1, the J call TRBJ1-1; D is undetermined. The CDR3 loop spans 14 amino acids. V was clipped by 1 base and J by 9 bases, with 15 bases between them. The germline V gene encodes CDR1 MGHRA and CDR2 YSYEKL. The CDR3 DNA reads TGCGCCAGCAGCCAAGGCGGACTAGCGGTGCAAGCTTTCTTT. Residues: CASSQGGLAVQAFF.

The CDR3 here is CASIWGPQVNTGELFF. The CDR3 nucleotides are TGCGCCAGCATCTGGGGTCCGCAGGTAAACACCGGGGAGCTGTTTTTT. The gene calls are TRBV5-1 and TRBJ2-2; D uncertain. Trimming left V 6 bases short and J 2 bases short, with 17 bases between. CDR3 length equals 16 residues. Germline CDR1 and CDR2: SGHRS and YFSETQ. Full variable domain (outside the CDR3, taken from reference TRBV5-1 and TRBJ2-2): KAGVTQTPRYLIKTRGQQVTLSCSPISGHRSVSWYQQTPGQGLQFLFEYFSETQRNKGNFPGRFSGRQFSNSRSEMNVSTLELGDSALYLCASIWGPQVNTGELFFGEGSRLTVL.

The rearrangement joins TRBV19 to TRBJ1-1; maybe TRBD1 (5 bases). The V gene lost 3 bases and the J gene lost 1 base, with 9 bases spanning the gap. CDR1 is LNHDA and CDR2 is SQIVND in the germline V gene (reference sequence). The CDR3 is 14 amino acids. CDR3 region: CASSIGTPNTEAFF. The CDR3 DNA reads TGTGCCAGTAGTATCGGGACCCCGAACACTGAAGCTTTCTTT.

This chain connects TRBV5-1 to TRBJ1-4, with D perhaps matching TRBD1 (6 bases). The germline CDR1 and CDR2 sequences are SGHRS and YFSETQ. The germline V and J ends were trimmed by 0 bases and 2 bases, with 11 bases remaining between them. This CDR3 has 16 amino acids. The CDR3, as DNA: TGCGCCAGCAGCTTGGTGGGGGGCGGCACTAATGAAAAACTGTTTTTT. Translated: CASSLVGGGTNEKLFF.

The rearrangement uses TRBV7-8 and TRBJ1-1; 7 bases match TRBD1. Germline loops: CDR1 SGHVS, CDR2 FQNEAQ. The trim removed 4 bases at V and 11 bases at J, leaving 7 bases unmatched. The CDR3 has 12 residues. CDR3 DNA sequence: TGTGCCAGCAGCTATAGTAGGGGGCTGGCTTTCTTT. This codes for CASSYSRGLAFF.

This clone occurred a few times. The chain couples TRBV3-1 (or the pseudogene TRBV3-2) to TRBJ1-4; D gene uncertain. Germline CDR1 LGHDT, CDR2 YNNKEL (reference sequence). CDR3 size: 11 residues. Trimming shortened V by 4 bases and J by 6 bases, and 3 bases separated the two germline ends. CDR3 amino acids: CASSLYEKLFF. In DNA form, the CDR3 reads TGTGCCAGCAGCCTTTATGAAAAACTGTTTTTT.

The chain joins TRBV5-1 to TRBJ1-1, with TRBD1 as a possible D gene (6 bases). CDR3 length equals 13 residues. V was clipped by 1 base and J by 4 bases, with 8 bases between them. Germline CDR1 and CDR2: SGHRS and YFSETQ. The CDR3 loop reads CASSLSRGTEAFF. DNA of the CDR3: TGCGCCAGCAGCTTGAGCAGGGGCACTGAAGCTTTCTTT. Supplemented by reference TRBV5-1 and TRBJ1-1, the full variable domain reads KAGVTQTPRYLIKTRGQQVTLSCSPISGHRSVSWYQQTPGQGLQFLFEYFSETQRNKGNFPGRFSGRQFSNSRSEMNVSTLELGDSALYLCASSLSRGTEAFFGQGTRLTVV.

J is TRBJ1-1 and V is TRBV3-1 (or the pseudogene TRBV3-2); the match to TRBD1 covers 7 bases. With 6 bases clipped from V and 7 bases from J, the junction kept 11 bases outside the gene matches. Germline CDR1 reads LGHDT; CDR2 reads YNNKEL (reference sequence). The CDR3 has 14 amino acids. The CDR3 loop is CASSRDSFSDEAFF. DNA of the CDR3: TGTGCCAGCAGTCGGGACAGCTTCTCTGATGAAGCTTTCTTT.

CDR3 loop: CASSLVSHRAGGLDTQYF. CDR3 nucleotide sequence: TGTGCCAGCAGCTTAGTAAGCCACCGCGCGGGGGGATTAGATACGCAGTATTTT. V is TRBV7-2 and J is TRBJ2-3, with 8 nucleotides matching TRBD2. The V gene end was trimmed by 1 base and the J gene end by 5 bases; junction bases not matched to a gene: 14. This CDR3 comprises 18 residues. Germline loops: CDR1 SGHTA, CDR2 FQGNSA.

This rearrangement joins TRBV25-1 to TRBJ1-1; the D gene is possibly TRBD1 (6 bases). V was cut by 6 bases and J by 2 bases, with 19 bases left in between. The germline V gene has CDR1 MGHDK and CDR2 SYGVNS. The CDR3 extends over 16 amino acids. The CDR3: CASSQTLGGGNTEAFF. The CDR3 region has the DNA TGTGCCAGCAGCCAAACCTTAGGGGGGGGTAACACTGAAGCTTTCTTT.

The chain links TRBV7-9 to TRBJ2-3, with no clear D. There are 11 residues in the CDR3. In germline, CDR1 is SEHNR, CDR2 FQNEAQ (reference sequence). The V end lost 3 bases, the J end lost 11 bases, and 9 bases lay between the germline ends. CDR3 in DNA: TGTGCCAGCAGCTTTTCTCCAGTGCAGTATTTT. Its protein is CASSFSPVQYF.

The chain has TRBV11-3 and TRBJ2-1, with a possible D match to TRBD2 (7 bases). V lost 2 bases and J 7 bases, leaving 15 bases between the germline ends. Germline CDR1 and CDR2: SGHNT and YENEEA. CDR3 size: 15 residues. The CDR3 sequence is CASSLTGGAENEQFF. In nucleotides, the CDR3 is TGTGCCAGCAGCTTAACTGGGGGGGCCGAAAATGAGCAGTTCTTC.

This clone was found once. The chain recombines TRBV5-1 with TRBJ2-5; the D gene could be TRBD1 or TRBD2 (5 bases each). This CDR3 contains 15 residues. CDR1 and CDR2 (germline): SGHRS, YFSETQ. Trimming took off 4 bases at V and 1 base at J, with 14 bases between the two ends. Here the CDR3 DNA reads TGCGCCAGCAGCCGCGAGGGACGGCCCCAAGAGACCCAGTACTTC. Translated: CASSREGRPQETQYF.

The V gene is TRBV19, the J gene TRBJ1-2, with TRBD1 matching 7 bases. The CDR3 is 12 amino acids. V gave up 8 bases and J gave up 8 bases; unmatched junction bases: 8. The germline V gene has CDR1 LNHDA and CDR2 SQIVND (reference sequence). CDR3 residues: CASVDRAYGYTF. The CDR3 DNA reads TGTGCCAGTGTTGACAGGGCCTACGGCTACACCTTC.